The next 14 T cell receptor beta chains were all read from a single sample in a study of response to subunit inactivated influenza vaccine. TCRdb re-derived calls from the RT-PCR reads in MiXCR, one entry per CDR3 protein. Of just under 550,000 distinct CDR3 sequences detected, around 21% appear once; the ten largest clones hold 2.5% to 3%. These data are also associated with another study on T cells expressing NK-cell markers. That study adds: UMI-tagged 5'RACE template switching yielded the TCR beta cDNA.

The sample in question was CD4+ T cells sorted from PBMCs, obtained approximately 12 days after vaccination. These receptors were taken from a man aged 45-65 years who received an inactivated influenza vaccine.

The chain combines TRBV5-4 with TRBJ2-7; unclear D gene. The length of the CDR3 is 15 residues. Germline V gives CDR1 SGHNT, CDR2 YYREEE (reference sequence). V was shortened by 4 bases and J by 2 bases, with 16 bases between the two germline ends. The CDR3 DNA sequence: TGTGCCAGCAGCGCGCTTGGTAGGTCGGCCTACGAGCAGTACTTC. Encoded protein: CASSALGRSAYEQYF.

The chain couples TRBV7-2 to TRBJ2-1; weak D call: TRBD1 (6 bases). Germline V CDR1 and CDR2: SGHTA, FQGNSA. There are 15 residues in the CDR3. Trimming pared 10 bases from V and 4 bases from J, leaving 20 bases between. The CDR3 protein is CATNPGRGLYNEQFF. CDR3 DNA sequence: TGTGCCACCAACCCCGGCAGGGGCTTATACAATGAGCAGTTCTTC.

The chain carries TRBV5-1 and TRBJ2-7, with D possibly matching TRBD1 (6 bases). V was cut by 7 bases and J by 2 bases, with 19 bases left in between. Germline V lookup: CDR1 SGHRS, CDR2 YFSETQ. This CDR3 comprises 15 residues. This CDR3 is CASATGQFETYEQYF. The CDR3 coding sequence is TGCGCCAGCGCCACAGGACAGTTTGAGACCTACGAGCAGTACTTC.

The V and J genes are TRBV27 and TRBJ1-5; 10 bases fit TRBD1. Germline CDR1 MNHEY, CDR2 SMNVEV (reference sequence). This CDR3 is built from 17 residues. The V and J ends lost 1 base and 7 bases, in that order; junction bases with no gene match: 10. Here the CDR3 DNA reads TGTGCCAGCAGTTTATTAGGGACAGGGGTATTCGAACAGCCCCAGCATTTT. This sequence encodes CASSLLGTGVFEQPQHF.

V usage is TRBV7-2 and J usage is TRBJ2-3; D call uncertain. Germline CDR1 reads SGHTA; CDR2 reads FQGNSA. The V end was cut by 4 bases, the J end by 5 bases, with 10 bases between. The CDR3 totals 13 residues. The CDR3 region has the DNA TGTGCCAGCAGCTCCCCGTTGGAAGATACGCAGTATTTT. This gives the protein CASSSPLEDTQYF.

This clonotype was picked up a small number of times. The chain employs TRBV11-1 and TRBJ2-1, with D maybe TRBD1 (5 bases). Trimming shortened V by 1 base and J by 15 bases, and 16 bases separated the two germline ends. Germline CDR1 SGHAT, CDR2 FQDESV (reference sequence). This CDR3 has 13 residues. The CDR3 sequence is CASSLGFQGDPFF. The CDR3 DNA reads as TGTGCCAGCAGCTTAGGGTTTCAGGGTGATCCGTTCTTC.

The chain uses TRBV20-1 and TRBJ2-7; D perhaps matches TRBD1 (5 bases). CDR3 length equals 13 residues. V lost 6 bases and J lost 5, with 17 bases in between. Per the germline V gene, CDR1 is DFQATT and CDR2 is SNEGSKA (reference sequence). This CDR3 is CSAAPGQFHEQYF. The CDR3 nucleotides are TGCAGTGCGGCCCCCGGACAATTCCACGAGCAGTACTTC.

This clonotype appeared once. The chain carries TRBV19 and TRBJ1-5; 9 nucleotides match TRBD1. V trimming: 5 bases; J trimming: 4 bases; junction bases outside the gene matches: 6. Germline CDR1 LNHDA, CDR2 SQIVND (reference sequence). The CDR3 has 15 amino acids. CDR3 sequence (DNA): TGTGCCAGTAGTGGGGGGACAGGGAGGAATCAGCCCCAGCATTTT. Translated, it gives CASSGGTGRNQPQHF.

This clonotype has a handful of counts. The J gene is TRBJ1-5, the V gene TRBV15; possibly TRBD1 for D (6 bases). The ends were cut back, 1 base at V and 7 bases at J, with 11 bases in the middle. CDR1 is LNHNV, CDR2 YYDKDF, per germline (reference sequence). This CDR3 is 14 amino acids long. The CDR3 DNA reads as TGTGCCACCAGCAGAGGATCCAGGGGACAGCCCCAGCATTTT. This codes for CATSRGSRGQPQHF.

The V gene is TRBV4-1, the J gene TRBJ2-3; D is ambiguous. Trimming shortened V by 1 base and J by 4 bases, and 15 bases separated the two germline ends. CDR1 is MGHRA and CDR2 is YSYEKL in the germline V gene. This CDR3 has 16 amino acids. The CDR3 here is CASSQGLGSNADTQYF. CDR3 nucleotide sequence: TGCGCCAGCAGCCAAGGTCTAGGGTCTAACGCAGATACGCAGTATTTT.

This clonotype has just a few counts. CDR3 DNA sequence: TGTGCCAGTAGTATGGGGTGGCCGAGGGGAAAATACGAGCAGTACTTC. Protein: CASSMGWPRGKYEQYF. The genes are TRBV19 and TRBJ2-7; D is perhaps TRBD1 or TRBD2 (5 bases each). The V and J ends lost 3 bases and 4 bases respectively, with 19 bases between them. The germline gives CDR1 LNHDA, CDR2 SQIVND (reference sequence). This CDR3 has 16 amino acids.

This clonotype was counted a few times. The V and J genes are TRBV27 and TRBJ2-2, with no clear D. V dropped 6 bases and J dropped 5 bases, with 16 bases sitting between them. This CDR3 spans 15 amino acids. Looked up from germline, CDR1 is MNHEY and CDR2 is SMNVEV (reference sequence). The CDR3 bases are TGTGCCAGCAGAAAAGGCGTATCAAGGACCGGGGAGCTGTTTTTT. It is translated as CASRKGVSRTGELFF.

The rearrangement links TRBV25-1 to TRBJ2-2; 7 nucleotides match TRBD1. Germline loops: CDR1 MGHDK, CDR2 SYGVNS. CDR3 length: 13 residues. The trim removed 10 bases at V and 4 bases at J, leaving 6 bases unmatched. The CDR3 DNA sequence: TGTGCCACCGGGGACAGCCCCACCGGGGAGCTGTTTTTT. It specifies CATGDSPTGELFF.

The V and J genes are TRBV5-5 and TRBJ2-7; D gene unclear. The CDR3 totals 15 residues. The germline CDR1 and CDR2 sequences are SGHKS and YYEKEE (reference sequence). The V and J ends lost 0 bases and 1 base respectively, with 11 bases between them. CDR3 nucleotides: TGTGCCAGCAGCTTGGTTTACTTAAATTCCTACGAGCAGTACTTC. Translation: CASSLVYLNSYEQYF.